Presented here are 17 T cell receptor beta chains from one specimen sequenced in a study of CD8 T cells in ankylosing spondylitis. TCRdb re-derived calls from the 5' RACE reads in MiXCR, one entry per CDR3 protein. The sample records 10,000 to 15,000 distinct CDR3 sequences, 2.8% being singletons. Material: blood, either unsorted or a sorted T cell fraction (not recorded which). The source of these receptors is a male donor with ankylosing spondylitis or in good health (not recorded which).

This clonotype was seen at least ten times. The chain employs TRBV9 and TRBJ2-7; possible D gene TRBD2, 6 bases. Germline values: CDR1 SGDLS, CDR2 YYNGEE. This CDR3 has 14 amino acids. V was cut by 4 bases and J by 0 bases, with 11 bases left in between. CDR3 amino acids: CASSRGALSYEQYF. In nucleotides, the CDR3 is TGTGCCAGCAGCCGCGGGGCCCTCTCCTACGAGCAGTACTTC.

There are many counts of this clonotype. This sequence joins TRBV9 and TRBJ2-3, with D maybe TRBD2 (7 bases). Germline V gene data show CDR1 as SGDLS and CDR2 as YYNGEE. There are 16 residues in the CDR3. Trimming cost V 0 bases and J 2 bases, with 13 bases left between them. CDR3 coding DNA: TGTGCCAGCAGCGTAGCGGCGGGGGCGCCCACAGATACGCAGTATTTT. Its protein product is CASSVAAGAPTDTQYF.

This clonotype is labeled as medium-sized. In DNA, the CDR3 is TGTGCCAGCAGCGTAGAAGGACGGCGAGGAGATACGCAGTATTTT. Translating gives CASSVEGRRGDTQYF. The chain has TRBV9 and TRBJ2-3, with D uncertain. Germline CDR1 reads SGDLS; CDR2 reads YYNGEE. Between the trimmed V and J ends, which lost 0 bases and 5 bases, there was a span of 13 bases. The CDR3 is made up of 15 amino acids.

By proportion, this clonotype is medium-sized. The chain uses TRBV9 and TRBJ1-1, with a weak D call TRBD1 (6 bases). From germline, CDR1 is SGDLS and CDR2 YYNGEE. Trimming cost V 0 bases and J 3 bases, with 6 bases left between them. The CDR3 is 13 residues long. Here the CDR3 reads CASSVAGDTEAFF. CDR3 bases: TGTGCCAGCAGCGTAGCAGGGGACACTGAAGCTTTCTTT.

In this sample, this clonotype turned up many times. The rearrangement uses TRBV9 and TRBJ2-5; D is unclear. Germline V gene lookup returns CDR1 SGDLS and CDR2 YYNGEE. The V end lost 2 bases, the J end lost 2 bases, and 16 bases lay between the germline ends. This CDR3 contains 16 residues. The CDR3 loop is CASSVGVSPPQETQYF. The CDR3 DNA reads as TGTGCCAGCAGCGTTGGGGTAAGCCCACCTCAAGAGACCCAGTACTTC.

Relative to its sample, this clonotype is medium-sized (0.01 to 0.1%). This chain uses TRBV9 with TRBJ1-4, with 11 bases that match TRBD1. The CDR3 runs 20 residues. V trimming: 2 bases; J trimming: 0 bases; junction bases outside the gene matches: 12. Germline V gives CDR1 SGDLS, CDR2 YYNGEE. CDR3 nucleotides: TGTGCCAGCAGCGTGAGAACCGGGACAGGGGGACCTGCAACTAATGAAAAACTGTTTTTT. Encoded protein: CASSVRTGTGGPATNEKLFF.

V is TRBV9 and J is TRBJ1-3; D ambiguous. Trimming removed 0 bases from V and 2 bases from J, with 3 bases in between. This CDR3 comprises 13 residues. CDR1 and CDR2 from the germline V gene are SGDLS and YYNGEE. The CDR3 loop is CASSVVPGNTIYF. DNA of the CDR3: TGTGCCAGCAGCGTAGTACCTGGAAACACCATATATTTT.

This clonotype was recorded at least ten times. The DNA of the CDR3 is TGTGCCAGCAGCCCCCAGGGGAGGGGAAACACCATATATTTT. Its translation: CASSPQGRGNTIYF. The chain has TRBV9 and TRBJ1-3, with D possibly matching TRBD1 (6 bases). The germline V gene has CDR1 SGDLS and CDR2 YYNGEE. The CDR3 length is 14 residues. Trimming left V 4 bases short and J 4 bases short, with 12 bases between.

The sample holds many counts of this clonotype. This rearrangement joins TRBV9 to TRBJ2-6; D remains unclear. V lost 0 bases to trimming and J lost 4 bases, with 5 bases between them. Germline lookup yields CDR1 SGDLS and CDR2 YYNGEE. The CDR3 is 14 residues long. This chain's CDR3 is CASSVVAGANVLTF. The CDR3, as DNA: TGTGCCAGCAGCGTAGTGGCAGGGGCCAACGTCCTGACTTTC.

The sample holds many counts of this clonotype. V is TRBV9 and J is TRBJ2-7; 10 bases are a match to TRBD1. This CDR3 has 17 residues. Per germline, CDR1 SGDLS and CDR2 YYNGEE. V gave up 4 bases and J gave up 6 bases; unmatched junction bases: 16. For the CDR3, the DNA is TGTGCCAGCAGCCTAGGATCAATAAGGGACAGGGGTACCGAGCAGTACTTC. Translation: CASSLGSIRDRGTEQYF.

This clonotype was observed at least ten times. This chain links TRBV9 with TRBJ2-1; a weak D match, TRBD1 (5 bases). The CDR3 is 15 residues long. Trimming took off 4 bases at V and 5 bases at J, with 16 bases between the two ends. Looked up from germline, CDR1 is SGDLS and CDR2 is YYNGEE. CDR3 bases: TGTGCCAGCAGCCCCCCCAGGGCAGTTAACAATGAGCAGTTCTTC. It translates to CASSPPRAVNNEQFF.

This clonotype was seen at least ten times. The J gene is TRBJ2-3, the V gene TRBV9; no definite D call. Deletions cut 0 bases from V and 4 bases from J, with 12 bases between. The CDR3 spans 15 residues. Germline V gene data show CDR1 as SGDLS and CDR2 as YYNGEE. CDR3 in amino acids: CASSVGASPPDTQYF. The CDR3 DNA reads TGTGCCAGCAGCGTAGGCGCCAGCCCCCCAGATACGCAGTATTTT.

The sample holds many counts of this clonotype. V gene TRBV9 combines with J gene TRBJ2-3, with 7 bases matching TRBD2. From germline, CDR1 is SGDLS and CDR2 YYNGEE. Trimming took 2 bases from V and 3 from J; bases not matched to a gene: 15. The CDR3 runs to 18 residues. DNA of the CDR3: TGTGCCAGCAGCGTCCCGTCGGGGGGACTTCTAAGGACAGATACGCAGTATTTT. Translating gives CASSVPSGGLLRTDTQYF.

This clonotype was counted at least ten times. V gene TRBV9 combines with J gene TRBJ1-2; 9 bases line up with TRBD1. Germline lookup yields CDR1 SGDLS and CDR2 YYNGEE. V shed 3 bases and J 13 bases; nucleotides not matched to a gene: 7. The CDR3 is made up of 12 amino acids. In DNA, the CDR3 is TGTGCCAGCAGCGCACGGACAGGGGTGGTCACCTTC. Translation gives CASSARTGVVTF. The full variable domain, in which reference TRBV9 and TRBJ1-2 provide the parts outside the CDR3, is DSGVTQTPKHLITATGQRVTLRCSPRSGDLSVYWYQQSLDQGLQFLIQYYNGEERAKGNILERFSAQQFPDLHSELNLSSLELGDSALYFCASSARTGVVTFGSGTRLTVV.

This clonotype occurred many times. The chain recombines TRBV9 with TRBJ2-2; TRBD1 might be the D (6 bases). Germline-derived CDR1 and CDR2 are SGDLS and YYNGEE. Trimming took off 3 bases at V and 7 bases at J, with 10 bases between the two ends. The CDR3 has 13 residues. The CDR3 DNA reads TGTGCCAGCAGCGAACAGGGCGTCGGGGAGCTGTTTTTT. It yields the protein CASSEQGVGELFF.

This clonotype is medium-sized in the sample. The chain combines TRBV9 with TRBJ2-5; maybe TRBD1 (6 bases). V lost 4 bases and J lost 4, with 23 bases in between. The CDR3 has 17 residues. Germline CDR1 and CDR2: SGDLS and YYNGEE. The CDR3 sequence is CASSFGQSNPERETQYF. DNA of the CDR3: TGTGCCAGCAGCTTTGGACAGTCTAATCCCGAAAGAGAGACCCAGTACTTC.

Ten or more counts support this clonotype. This sequence joins TRBV9 and TRBJ2-4, with TRBD2 matching 11 bases. The CDR3 length is 16 residues. Trimming at V came to 4 bases and at J to 2 bases, leaving 5 bases not matched to a gene. Germline V CDR1 and CDR2: SGDLS, YYNGEE. CDR3 DNA sequence: TGTGCCAGCAGCATCTCTAGCGGGGGGACCAAAAACATTCAGTACTTC. This translates into CASSISSGGTKNIQYF.